The 10 T cell receptor beta chains in this list originate from one sample, sequenced in a study of blood T cells in healthy people across ages. With a J-beta primer mix and a sample-barcoded 5' primer, a second PCR ran about 7 to 12 cycles. MiXCR, applied by TCRdb to the 5' RACE reads, yields one record per CDR3 protein. The table has hundreds of thousands of distinct CDR3 sequences, roughly 56% seen once. The specimen sequenced was blood. The source is a middle-aged man in good health.

The V call is TRBV7-6, the J call TRBJ2-1; D unclear. The J call may be mistaken, given a closer DNA end match to TRBJ2-7. Germline lookup yields CDR1 SGHVS and CDR2 FNYEAQ. The CDR3 sequence is 14 residues long. DNA of the CDR3: TGTGCCAGCAGCTTAGCCCTGCCCCCCGGCGAGCAGTACTTC. This gives the protein CASSLALPPGEQYF.

CDR3 protein: CASSHTTGTSNEQYF. In DNA form, the CDR3 reads TGTGCCAGCAGCCATACTACCGGGACTAGCAATGAGCAGTACTTC. The chain uses TRBV9 and TRBJ2-1; 9 nucleotides agree with TRBD2. The J call may be mistaken, given a closer DNA end match to TRBJ2-7. Germline V gene data show CDR1 as SGDLS and CDR2 as YYNGEE. The CDR3 extends over 15 amino acids.

This clonotype was detected many times. The V call is TRBV10-2, the J call TRBJ2-7; no clear D. The CDR3 contains 13 residues. V was cut by 4 bases and J by 6 bases, with 13 bases left in between. Per the germline V gene, CDR1 is WSHSY and CDR2 is SAAADI. The CDR3 bases are TGCGCCAGCAGTGCTGGAGCGCGGTTCGAGCAGTACTTC. Its translation is CASSAGARFEQYF.

The chain uses TRBV28 and TRBJ1-5; D might be TRBD1 (5 bases). The CDR3 consists of 19 residues. V was pared by 2 bases and J by 4 bases, with 24 bases between. Germline V gene data show CDR1 as MDHEN and CDR2 as SYDVKM. DNA of the CDR3: TGTGCCAGCAGTTTAATAACCCCAGCGTTCCAGGGAAGAAATCAGCCCCAGCATTTT. Protein sequence: CASSLITPAFQGRNQPQHF.

DNA for the CDR3: TGTGCCAGCAGCTGGCCGGAAGGGAGTGGCCTGGGGGCCAACGTCCTGACTTTC. Translated: CASSWPEGSGLGANVLTF. The chain carries TRBV7-9 and TRBJ2-6; TRBD2 might be the D (5 bases). Germline values: CDR1 SEHNR, CDR2 FQNEAQ (reference sequence). Trimming took off 4 bases at V and 4 bases at J, with 20 bases between the two ends. CDR3 size: 18 residues.

The CDR3 bases are TGCAGCGTTGATACTAGCCGGGTTGGCTCCTACAATGAGCAGTTCTTC. Translated, it gives CSVDTSRVGSYNEQFF. V is TRBV29-1 and J is TRBJ2-1, with D possibly matching TRBD2 (6 bases). The CDR3 is 16 residues long. CDR1 is SQVTM, CDR2 ANQGSEA, per germline. V lost 3 bases and J 0 bases, leaving 15 bases between the germline ends.

The chain recombines TRBV20-1 with TRBJ2-1, with D hard to call. Germline V gene lookup returns CDR1 DFQATT and CDR2 SNEGSKA (reference sequence). Trimming left V 7 bases short and J 1 base short, with 17 bases between. The CDR3 has 15 residues. The CDR3 nucleotides read TGCAGTGGGAGTAGTGGAGCTAGGTCCTACAATGAGCAGTTCTTC. It is translated as CSGSSGARSYNEQFF.

This sequence joins TRBV27 and TRBJ1-1; the match to TRBD1 covers 10 bases. The ends lost 6 bases at V and 6 bases at J; junction bases unmatched: 7. The CDR3 length is 14 residues. Germline V gene data show CDR1 as MNHEY and CDR2 as SMNVEV (reference sequence). CDR3 bases: TGTGCCAGCAGACTCGGGACAGGGGACCCTGAAGCTTTCTTT. Translated: CASRLGTGDPEAFF.

This chain connects TRBV5-1 to TRBJ2-5, with D uncertain. The CDR3 contains 14 residues. Germline CDR1 SGHRS, CDR2 YFSETQ. Trimming cost V 6 bases and J 1 base, with 13 bases left between them. The CDR3 is CASNEREVQETQYF. CDR3 bases: TGCGCCAGCAACGAAAGAGAAGTCCAAGAGACCCAGTACTTC.

This clonotype has just a few counts. J is TRBJ1-2 and V is TRBV7-9; a possible D gene is TRBD1 (6 bases). CDR3 length: 13 amino acids. Germline V gene lookup returns CDR1 SEHNR and CDR2 FQNEAQ (reference sequence). V was clipped by 5 bases and J by 2 bases, with 9 bases between them. The CDR3 spells CASSTDRNYGYTF. CDR3 sequence (DNA): TGTGCCAGCAGCACAGACAGGAACTATGGCTACACCTTC.